A single sample gave rise to the 10 T cell receptor beta chains below, sequenced in a study of shared clonotypes between healthy human individuals. CD45RO-negative, CCR7-positively selected cells formed the naive CD8 fraction, excluding terminally differentiated effector memory CD45RA+ cells. TCRdb's copy holds only in-frame clones and misses some; the assay was immunoSEQ multiplex PCR. The sample has about 2 million clones; around 96% are singletons. The sequencing input was naive CD8+ T cells sorted from blood. Receptor source: a man aged 18 to 29 in good health.

The chain employs TRBV11-2 and TRBJ2-7; D is perhaps TRBD1 (5 bases). Trimming shortened V by 2 bases and J by 5 bases, and 10 bases separated the two germline ends. The CDR3 contains 13 residues. Germline V gene sequence: CDR1 SGHAT, CDR2 FQNNGV. Here the CDR3 reads CASSLQGLDEQYF. In DNA, the CDR3 is TGTGCCAGCAGCTTACAGGGCCTGGACGAGCAGTACTTC.

The J gene is TRBJ2-1, the V gene TRBV21-1; TRBD2 is taken as the D call from the table, unchecked against the DNA. TRBV21-1 counts as a pseudogene. The CDR3 sequence is 13 residues long. As DNA, the CDR3 is TGTGCCAGCAGCACCTTCAGCGGGACTCAACAGTTCTTC. It yields the protein CASSTFSGTQQFF.

The chain is built from TRBV7-9 and TRBJ2-5, with D possibly being TRBD2 (6 bases). Germline CDR1 SEHNR, CDR2 FQNEAQ (reference sequence). Trimming cost V 6 bases and J 1 base, with 12 bases left between them. The CDR3 is 14 amino acids. The CDR3 loop reads CASREGLAQETQYF. The DNA of the CDR3 is TGTGCCAGCAGGGAGGGGCTAGCCCAAGAGACCCAGTACTTC.

The gene calls are TRBV13 and TRBJ2-7; 9 nucleotides agree with TRBD2. The CDR3 length is 15 residues. Germline V gene lookup returns CDR1 PRHDT and CDR2 FYEKMQ (reference sequence). Germline trimming cut 5 bases from V and 3 bases from J; bases unmatched to any gene: 8. The DNA of the CDR3 is TGTGCCAGCAGCCCGACTAGCGGAGATATCTACGAGCAGTACTTC. Translating it yields CASSPTSGDIYEQYF.

The genes are TRBV28 and TRBJ2-5; D uncertain. Germline V gene lookup returns CDR1 MDHEN and CDR2 SYDVKM. The CDR3 runs 13 residues. Trimming stripped 3 bases from V and 5 bases from J, with 10 bases between. The CDR3 is CASSFSPMETQYF. Here the CDR3 DNA reads TGTGCCAGCAGTTTCTCCCCTATGGAGACCCAGTACTTC.

A few counts support this clone. V is TRBV25-1 and J is TRBJ2-7; D might be TRBD2 (5 bases). V lost 3 bases and J 2 bases, leaving 11 bases between the germline ends. CDR3 length: 14 amino acids. CDR1 is MGHDK and CDR2 is SYGVNS in the germline V gene. The CDR3 spells CASSDVWTPYEQYF. The CDR3, as DNA: TGTGCCAGCAGTGATGTATGGACTCCCTACGAGCAGTACTTC.

The chain has TRBV5-4 and TRBJ1-1; no definite D call. Deletions cut 3 bases from V and 2 bases from J, with 14 bases between. Germline V gene data show CDR1 as SGHNT and CDR2 as YYREEE (reference sequence). This CDR3 is 15 amino acids long. CDR3 protein: CASSWGGLINTEAFF. The CDR3 DNA reads TGTGCCAGCAGCTGGGGTGGGTTAATTAACACTGAAGCTTTCTTT.

The chain employs TRBV5-6 and TRBJ2-3; D assignment may be TRBD1 or TRBD2 (6 bases each). Germline lookup yields CDR1 SGHDT and CDR2 YYEEEE. V dropped 4 bases and J dropped 6 bases, with 18 bases sitting between them. The CDR3 loop spans 15 amino acids. The CDR3 nucleotides read TGTGCCAGCAGCCTGCCCCCCGGAGGGGGGGATACGCAGTATTTT. This translates into CASSLPPGGGDTQYF.

The chain uses TRBV9 and TRBJ2-1; 7 bases line up with TRBD2. CDR1 is SGDLS and CDR2 is YYNGEE in the germline V gene. V lost 0 bases and J lost 8; bases outside the gene matches: 11. The CDR3 runs 16 residues. For the CDR3, the DNA is TGTGCCAGCAGCGTAGACGACTCGGGAGGAGTTGATGAGCAGTTCTTC. Translated: CASSVDDSGGVDEQFF.

A single count supports this clone. The chain recombines TRBV7-6 with TRBJ2-7; TRBD2 matches 12 bases. Germline loops: CDR1 SGHVS, CDR2 FNYEAQ. V shed 4 bases, J shed 5 bases, and the junction held 3 bases outside the gene matches. This CDR3 has 14 residues. CDR3 nucleotides: TGTGCCAGCAGCTCGACTAGCGGGAGTGACGAGCAGTACTTC. This sequence encodes CASSSTSGSDEQYF.